This T cell receptor (beta chain) came from a study of OX40 agonist ivuxolimab in advanced cancers. Study-wide background: Patients received intravenous ivuxolimab every 2 weeks at 0.01 to 10 mg/kg.

Data came from immunoSEQ multiplex PCR; TCRdb stores just in-frame clones and leaves some out. The data contain 20,000 to 25,000 clones, over 75% of them seen just once; the ten biggest clones take up 34%. Germline V lookup: CDR1 SGHNT, CDR2 YENEEA. V lost 2 bases, J lost 1 base, and 11 bases lay in between. This CDR3 contains 15 residues. The starting material was CD4+ or CD8+ T cells sorted from blood, obtained in a trial of the OX40 agonist ivuxolimab. The rearrangement links TRBV11-3 to TRBJ1-2; D is undetermined. The sequence was collected from an adult with an advanced solid tumor such as melanoma, head and neck, liver or kidney cancer. Here the CDR3 DNA reads TGTGCCAGCAGCTTAACCCCAGCTAGTAACTATGGCTACACCTTC. Protein product: CASSLTPASNYGYTF.